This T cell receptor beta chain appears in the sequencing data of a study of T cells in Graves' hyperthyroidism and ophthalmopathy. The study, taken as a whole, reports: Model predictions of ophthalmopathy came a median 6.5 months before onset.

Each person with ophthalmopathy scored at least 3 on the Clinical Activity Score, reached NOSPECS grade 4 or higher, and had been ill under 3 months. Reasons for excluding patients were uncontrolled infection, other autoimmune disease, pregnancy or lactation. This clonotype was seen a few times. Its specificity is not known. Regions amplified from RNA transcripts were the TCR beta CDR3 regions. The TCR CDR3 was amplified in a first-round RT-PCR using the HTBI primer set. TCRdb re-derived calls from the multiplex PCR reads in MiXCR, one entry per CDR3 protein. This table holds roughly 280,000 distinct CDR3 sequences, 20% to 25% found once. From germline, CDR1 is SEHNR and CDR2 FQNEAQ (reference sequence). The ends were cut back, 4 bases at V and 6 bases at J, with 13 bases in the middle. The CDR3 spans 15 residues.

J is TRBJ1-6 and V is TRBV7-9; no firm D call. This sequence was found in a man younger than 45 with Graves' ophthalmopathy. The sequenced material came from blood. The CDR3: CASSSRPPSNSPLHF. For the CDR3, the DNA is TGTGCCAGCAGCTCTCGACCTCCGTCTAATTCACCCCTCCACTTT.